One and the same sample provided the 9 T cell receptor beta chains below, sequenced in a study of T cell changes during pregnancy in multiple sclerosis. Method: immunoSEQ multiplex PCR; TCRdb's copy keeps in-frame clones and lacks some. The sample yields about 83,000 clones, approximately 91% seen once. This specimen was PBMCs, taken in the first trimester of pregnancy. The receptor set was obtained from a female donor in good health, serving as a control in a pregnancy study. Some clones in this sample may be carry-over from other donors' samples.

The chain employs TRBV2 and TRBJ1-2; a weak D match, TRBD1 (6 bases). The CDR3 totals 12 residues. Germline assignment: CDR1 SNHLY and CDR2 FYNNEI. Trimming removed 8 bases from V and 8 bases from J, with 15 bases in between. The DNA of the CDR3 is TGTGCCAGCGGACAGTCTGAGTGGGGCTACACCTTC. Amino acid sequence: CASGQSEWGYTF.

The chain employs TRBV18 and TRBJ1-4; weak D call: TRBD1 (6 bases). Germline V gene sequence: CDR1 KGHSH, CDR2 LQKENI. The germline V and J ends were trimmed by 5 bases and 3 bases, with 13 bases remaining between them. This CDR3 region has 15 residues. CDR3: CASSVLAGANEKLFF. CDR3 DNA: TGTGCCAGCTCAGTACTGGCAGGGGCTAATGAAAAACTGTTTTTT.

This chain joins TRBV28 and TRBJ2-2; unclear D gene. CDR3 length equals 12 residues. V was shortened by 10 bases and J by 4 bases, with 10 bases between the two germline ends. Germline-derived CDR1 and CDR2 are MDHEN and SYDVKM. In DNA form, the CDR3 reads TGTGCCACTGCCGGAGTCACCGGGGAGCTGTTTTTT. It encodes CATAGVTGELFF.

The V and J genes are TRBV29-1 and TRBJ2-7; 13 bases are a match to TRBD2. This CDR3 has 14 amino acids. V lost 8 bases, J lost 3 bases, and 7 bases stayed unmatched. CDR1 and CDR2 from the germline V gene are SQVTM and ANQGSEA. The CDR3 protein is CSISRTSGSYEQYF. For the CDR3, the DNA is TGCAGCATATCCAGGACTAGCGGGAGCTACGAGCAGTACTTC.

The rearrangement joins TRBV7-3 to TRBJ2-3; D unresolved. Trimming stripped 4 bases from V and 4 bases from J, with 9 bases between. The CDR3 runs to 13 residues. Germline assignment: CDR1 SGHTA and CDR2 FQGTGA. The CDR3 DNA sequence: TGTGCCAGCAGCTCCTTGTCGGCAGATACGCAGTATTTT. Translated: CASSSLSADTQYF.

The gene calls are TRBV28 and TRBJ2-5; 9 positions agree with TRBD1. This CDR3 region has 15 residues. V trimming: 5 bases; J trimming: 5 bases; junction bases outside the gene matches: 9. Germline CDR1 reads MDHEN; CDR2 reads SYDVKM. In nucleotides, the CDR3 is TGTGCCAGCAGTCAACAGGGACAGGGACCGGAGACCCAGTACTTC. As protein: CASSQQGQGPETQYF. The entire variable domain, with the rest obtained from reference TRBV28 and TRBJ2-5, is as follows: DVKVTQSSRYLVKRTGEKVFLECVQDMDHENMFWYRQDPGLGLRLIYFSYDVKMKEKGDIPEGYSVSREKKERFSLILESASTNQTSMYLCASSQQGQGPETQYFGPGTRLLVL.

The chain links TRBV19 to TRBJ1-2, with a possible D match to TRBD1 (6 bases). Trimming took off 8 bases at V and 6 bases at J, with 16 bases between the two ends. The CDR3 covers 13 residues. Germline CDR1 is LNHDA and CDR2 is SQIVND (reference sequence). The chain's CDR3 is CASFQGYKDGYTF. The CDR3 region has the DNA TGTGCCAGTTTTCAGGGGTACAAAGATGGCTACACCTTC.

In this sample, this clone turned up once. The chain joins TRBV4-2 to TRBJ2-3; 7 bases are a match to TRBD1. V lost 0 bases to trimming and J lost 2 bases; unmatched junction nucleotides: 5. The CDR3 covers 16 residues. Germline values: CDR1 LGHNA, CDR2 YNFKEQ. The CDR3 is CASSQEGGIPTDTQYF. The CDR3 region has the DNA TGTGCCAGCAGCCAAGAAGGGGGCATTCCCACAGATACGCAGTATTTT.

The CDR3 coding sequence is TGCGCCAGCAGCTTGGACAGGGGGAGTAGGAACACTGAAGCTTTCTTT. The encoded protein is CASSLDRGSRNTEAFF. V and J are TRBV5-1 and TRBJ1-1; 8 nucleotides align to TRBD1. Trimming removed 0 bases from V and 1 base from J; junction bases left unmatched: 5. Germline CDR1 and CDR2: SGHRS and YFSETQ. The length of the CDR3 is 16 residues.